The clone carrying this T cell receptor beta chain was counted between two and nine times. What it recognizes is unknown. The germline V gene encodes CDR1 MDHEN and CDR2 SYDVKM. The ends were cut back, 4 bases at V and 5 bases at J, with 7 bases in the middle. This CDR3 is 12 amino acids long. Via MiXCR, TCRdb re-called the RT-PCR reads, giving one row per CDR3 protein. The repertoire holds more than 600,000 distinct CDR3 sequences, with around 18% as singletons. The sample comes from a study of response to subunit inactivated influenza vaccine. Findings and caveats of the study: Few new T cells, the authors suggested, are recruited by each seasonal influenza vaccination.

This specimen consisted of PBMCs from blood, obtained roughly 5 days after vaccination. The TCR originated in a man aged 50 or older who received an inactivated influenza vaccine. The rearrangement joins TRBV28 to TRBJ2-3, with a possible D match to TRBD2 (5 bases). In DNA, the CDR3 is TGTGCCAGCAGTTACGAGGGAGATACGCAGTATTTT. Translation gives CASSYEGDTQYF.